These T cell receptor beta chains were read from a single sample in a study of cytomegalovirus exposure and HLA in healthy donors. This table comes from immunoSEQ multiplex PCR, and its TCRdb copy is limited to in-frame clones, with some not included. This table holds more than 150,000 clones, approximately 88% found once. Sequencing used PBMCs. All receptors come from a woman aged 45-65 years in good health and CMV-seropositive. Both conserved end residues are part of each CDR3. A D gene is named only where the DNA matches it firmly. Some rows mark clone size as missing; the rest say once, few, many or name a class of expanded clone.

d_call	v_call	clone_size	j_call	cdr3_aa	cdr3_nt
-	TRBV14	-	TRBJ2-1	CASSTREGINLYNEQFF	TGTGCCAGCAGCACACGGGAAGGGATTAACCTGTACAATGAGCAGTTCTTC
TRBD1	TRBV27	-	TRBJ2-5	CASTSLGQQETQYF	TGTGCCAGCACCTCTCTGGGACAGCAAGAGACCCAGTACTTC
TRBD2	TRBV9	once	TRBJ2-1	CASSVEGGRYNEQFF	TGTGCCAGCAGCGTAGAGGGAGGGAGGTACAATGAGCAGTTCTTC
-	TRBV10-3	once	TRBJ2-1	CASSYFGEQFF	TGTGCCAGCAGTTACTTCGGTGAGCAGTTCTTC
TRBD1	TRBV6-5	-	TRBJ1-4	CASSEQGALEKLFF	TGTGCCAGCAGTGAACAGGGGGCTTTAGAAAAACTGTTTTTT
TRBD1	TRBV28	-	TRBJ1-5	CASGTGRYSNQPQHF	TGTGCCAGTGGGACAGGGAGATATAGCAATCAGCCCCAGCATTTT
-	TRBV7-6	-	TRBJ2-3	CASSWRLSTDTQYF	TGTGCCAGCAGCTGGCGGCTGAGCACAGATACGCAGTATTTT
TRBD1	TRBV6-6	-	TRBJ1-6	CASSLTGRNSPLHF	TGTGCCAGCAGTTTGACAGGGAGAAATTCACCCCTCCACTTT
TRBD1	TRBV5-1	-	TRBJ1-2	CASSPGTGDPYGYTF	TGCGCCAGCAGCCCGGGGACAGGGGATCCCTATGGCTACACCTTC
-	TRBV7-9	few	TRBJ1-5	CASSVDRAGNQPQHF	TGTGCCAGCAGCGTAGACAGAGCGGGCAATCAGCCCCAGCATTTT
-	TRBV4-1	few	TRBJ2-1	CASSQLLSLLAPSYNEQFF	TGCGCCAGCAGCCAACTTTTATCCCTTCTAGCGCCCTCCTACAATGAGCAGTTCTTC
TRBD2	TRBV4-3	-	TRBJ2-5	CASSQEPGTSGGRRQETQYF	TGCGCCAGCAGCCAAGAGCCCGGGACTAGCGGGGGGCGCCGACAAGAGACCCAGTACTTC
TRBD1	TRBV5-4	-	TRBJ1-4	CASSTGTGDEKLFF	TGTGCCAGCAGCACCGGGACAGGGGATGAAAAACTGTTTTTT
-	TRBV5-6	-	TRBJ1-5	CASSLGVVGNQPQHF	TGTGCCAGCAGCTTGGGCGTTGTGGGCAATCAGCCCCAGCATTTT
-	TRBV28	-	TRBJ1-3	CASSGRGGGNTIYF	TGTGCCAGCAGTGGGCGGGGAGGTGGAAACACCATATATTTT
TRBD1	TRBV6-4	-	TRBJ2-3	CASRGRDRGLTITDTQYF	TGTGCCAGCAGGGGACGGGACAGGGGGCTCACAATCACAGATACGCAGTATTTT
-	TRBV4-1	-	TRBJ1-5	CASSRDTDQPQHF	TGTGCCAGCAGCCGGGACACAGATCAGCCCCAGCATTTT
TRBD1	TRBV6-5	-	TRBJ1-3	CASLGQGVRNTIYF	TGTGCCAGCTTGGGACAGGGTGTACGAAACACCATATATTTT
-	TRBV25-1	-	TRBJ1-5	CASSDRVGQPQHF	TGTGCCAGCAGTGACAGGGTTGGACAGCCCCAGCATTTT
TRBD2	TRBV2	-	TRBJ2-5	CASLKALAGGETQYF	TGTGCCAGCCTCAAAGCGTTAGCGGGGGGGGAGACCCAGTACTTC
-	TRBV5-1	-	TRBJ2-1	CASSLGSGVPHNEQFF	TGCGCCAGCAGCTTGGGGTCGGGGGTCCCCCACAATGAGCAGTTCTTC
-	TRBV12-5	-	TRBJ1-3	CASGPAPGLTGNTIYF	TGTGCTAGTGGTCCCGCCCCAGGGCTCACTGGAAACACCATATATTTT
-	TRBV5-5	-	TRBJ2-1	CASSLGGNEQFF	TGTGCCAGCAGCTTGGGAGGGAATGAGCAGTTCTTC
TRBD1	TRBV5-4	-	TRBJ1-6	CASSPGTGDVNSPLHF	TGTGCCAGCAGCCCCGGGACAGGGGACGTTAATTCACCCCTCCACTTT
-	TRBV2	few	TRBJ1-5	CASRAAGSNQPQHF	TGTGCCAGCAGGGCGGCGGGGAGCAATCAGCCCCAGCATTTT
-	TRBV5-4	few	TRBJ2-1	CASSLRDTLGSEQFF	TGTGCCAGCAGCTTACGGGACACCCTTGGGAGTGAGCAGTTCTTC
-	TRBV18	-	TRBJ1-1	CASSPDSRSEAFF	TGTGCCAGCTCACCCGACAGTAGGTCTGAAGCTTTCTTT
TRBD2	TRBV5-1	-	TRBJ2-3	CASSYLAGASTDTQYF	TGCGCCAGCAGCTATCTAGCGGGGGCTAGCACAGATACGCAGTATTTT
-	TRBV10-3	-	TRBJ1-1	CAISEVQGRTEAFF	TGTGCCATCAGTGAGGTTCAGGGTCGGACTGAAGCTTTCTTT
TRBD1	TRBV2	-	TRBJ1-5	CASSTRDRIHQPQHF	TGTGCCAGCAGTACCCGGGACAGGATTCATCAGCCCCAGCATTTT
-	TRBV4-1	-	TRBJ2-7	CASSQVGAGGYEQYF	TGCGCCAGCAGCCAGGTGGGAGCGGGTGGCTACGAGCAGTACTTC
-	TRBV4-1	-	TRBJ1-5	CASSQGTVDSNQPQHF	TGCGCCAGCAGCCAAGGGACAGTCGATAGCAATCAGCCCCAGCATTTT
-	TRBV9	-	TRBJ1-1	CASSPHLGGANTEAFF	TGTGCCAGCAGTCCGCACCTTGGGGGGGCGAACACTGAAGCTTTCTTT
TRBD1	TRBV6-5	-	TRBJ2-6	CASMDRGLGANVLTF	TGTGCCAGCATGGACAGGGGACTGGGGGCCAACGTCCTGACTTTC
TRBD2	TRBV5-1	-	TRBJ2-3	CASSSTSGDTDTQYF	TGCGCCAGCAGCTCGACTAGCGGCGACACAGATACGCAGTATTTT
-	TRBV5-6	once	TRBJ1-2	CASSLGGGTGPYGYTF	TGTGCCAGCAGCTTGGGGGGGGGCACAGGCCCCTATGGCTACACCTTC
-	TRBV6-5	-	TRBJ1-2	CASSYGRGPSNYGYTF	TGTGCCAGCAGTTACGGCAGGGGTCCATCTAACTATGGCTACACCTTC
TRBD1	TRBV5-1	-	TRBJ2-5	CASSLKGTVGEETQYF	TGCGCCAGCAGCTTGAAGGGGACAGTTGGCGAAGAGACCCAGTACTTC
-	TRBV29-1	-	TRBJ2-7	CSVSLSGNNYEQYF	TGCAGCGTCTCACTCTCGGGGAACAACTACGAGCAGTACTTC
TRBD1	TRBV4-1	-	TRBJ1-2	CASSPTGSGYGYTF	TGCGCCAGCAGCCCGACAGGGAGTGGCTATGGCTACACCTTC
TRBD1	TRBV18	-	TRBJ2-4	CASSPGQGQPRNIQYF	TGTGCCAGCTCACCTGGACAGGGGCAACCGCGAAACATTCAGTACTTC
TRBD1	TRBV18	-	TRBJ1-4	CASSPGQGKGDNEKLFF	TGTGCCAGCTCACCTGGACAGGGGAAGGGCGATAATGAAAAACTGTTTTTT
-	TRBV6-5	-	TRBJ2-7	CASSYEGSTRKFF	TGTGCCAGCAGTTACGAGGGCTCGACACGGAAGTTCTTC
-	TRBV5-1	-	TRBJ2-7	CASSLGPVGAYEQYF	TGCGCCAGCAGCTTGGGACCAGTGGGCGCCTACGAGCAGTACTTC
TRBD2	TRBV5-1	-	TRBJ2-5	CASSSLSRGGETQYF	TGCGCCAGCAGCTCCCTCTCGCGGGGGGGGGAGACCCAGTACTTC
-	TRBV5-1	-	TRBJ2-3	CASSLVGGRVTDTQYF	TGCGCCAGCAGCTTGGTCGGGGGGCGCGTCACAGATACGCAGTATTTT
TRBD1	TRBV4-2	-	TRBJ1-2	CASSQESSDRGNYGYTF	TGTGCCAGCAGCCAAGAGTCCTCGGACAGGGGTAACTATGGCTACACCTTC
-	TRBV14	-	TRBJ2-7	CASSQDSGVWYEQYF	TGTGCCAGCAGCCAAGATTCCGGGGTCTGGTACGAGCAGTACTTC
TRBD1	TRBV23-1	-	TRBJ1-2	CASSHPRRTGRDGYTF	TGCGCCAGCAGTCACCCCCGCCGGACAGGGAGGGATGGCTACACCTTC
-	TRBV5-4	-	TRBJ1-1	CASSHATANTEAFF	TGTGCCAGCAGCCACGCCACAGCGAACACTGAAGCTTTCTTT
TRBD1	TRBV19	-	TRBJ2-3	CASTRDRVDGDTQYF	TGTGCCAGTACCAGGGACAGGGTCGACGGAGATACGCAGTATTTT
TRBD1	TRBV18	-	TRBJ2-1	CASSTGGRLDEQFF	TGTGCCAGCTCCACAGGGGGGCGCCTCGATGAGCAGTTCTTC
TRBD2	TRBV5-1	once	TRBJ2-1	CASSLGTLAGGAYNEQFF	TGCGCCAGCAGCTTGGGAACTTTAGCGGGGGGGGCCTACAATGAGCAGTTCTTC
TRBD1	TRBV10-3	few	TRBJ2-2	CAISETDRGTGELFF	TGTGCCATCAGTGAGACCGACAGGGGAACCGGGGAGCTGTTTTTT
-	TRBV19	-	TRBJ2-6	CASRSLVGANVLTF	TGTGCCAGCAGAAGCCTAGTCGGGGCCAACGTCCTGACTTTC
TRBD1	TRBV11-2	-	TRBJ1-3	CASSFRNPGQASGNTIYF	TGTGCCAGCAGCTTCCGCAACCCCGGACAGGCCTCTGGAAACACCATATATTTT
-	TRBV5-1	-	TRBJ2-7	CASSPQGGNYEQYF	TGCGCCAGCAGCCCCCAGGGGGGTAACTACGAGCAGTACTTC